The 6 T cell receptor beta chains given below trace back to one sample, sequenced in a study of T cells after yellow fever vaccination. TCRdb passed the 5' RACE reads through MiXCR, listing each CDR3 protein once. The sample holds a few hundred thousand distinct CDR3 sequences, around 4.9% seen once. Source: CD4+ T cells sorted from PBMCs, taken on the day of the yellow fever booster vaccination. All receptors come from a man aged 18 to 35 who received the YFV17D yellow fever vaccine.

This clonotype was recorded a few times. The V gene is TRBV7-2, the J gene TRBJ1-4; D ambiguous. Germline V gives CDR1 SGHTA, CDR2 FQGNSA. This CDR3 region has 14 residues. V shed 5 bases and J shed 4 bases, with 11 bases lying between them. The CDR3 coding sequence is TGTGCCAGCAGCCTATCCGGCGTTAATGAAAAACTGTTTTTT. Amino acids: CASSLSGVNEKLFF.

The rearrangement joins TRBV6-2 or TRBV6-3 to TRBJ1-2; D remains unclear. Between the trimmed V and J ends, which lost 6 bases and 1 base, there was a span of 9 bases. In germline, CDR1 is MNHEY, CDR2 SVGEGT. This CDR3 is 13 amino acids long. CDR3 sequence (DNA): TGTGCCAGCAGACCAGATTTTAACTATGGCTACACCTTC. Translation: CASRPDFNYGYTF.

The table lists this clonotype with many counts. The chain has TRBV6-2 or TRBV6-3 and TRBJ2-1; D remains ambiguous. This CDR3 contains 12 residues. Per germline, CDR1 MNHEY and CDR2 SVGEGT. Trimming left V 2 bases short and J 13 bases short, with 12 bases between. Written as DNA, the CDR3 is TGTGCCAGCAGTTACATCCAGGCCGATCAGTTCTTC. This encodes CASSYIQADQFF.

This clonotype was seen repeatedly, ten times or more. This chain connects TRBV6-2 or TRBV6-3 to TRBJ2-3; D may be TRBD1 (6 bases). V dropped 9 bases and J dropped 6 bases, with 22 bases sitting between them. The CDR3 consists of 15 residues. The germline gives CDR1 MNHEY, CDR2 SVGEGT. The CDR3 bases are TGTGCCAGTACCCAGTCAGGGGTCGCGAGGGATACGCAGTATTTT. It codes for CASTQSGVARDTQYF.

The gene calls are TRBV9 and TRBJ2-5; no firm D call. In germline, CDR1 is SGDLS, CDR2 YYNGEE. The V end lost 0 bases, the J end lost 5 bases, and 11 bases lay between the germline ends. This CDR3 has 14 amino acids. The CDR3 DNA is TGTGCCAGCAGCGTAGCTCTAACTATCGAGACCCAGTACTTC. Translated, it gives CASSVALTIETQYF.

Of note for this clonotype: At one of its ends the junction is not consistent with the germline gene, which may arise from a read error. This chain joins TRBV7-9 and TRBJ1-2; 7 positions match TRBD1. Germline CDR1 and CDR2: SEHNR and FQNEAQ (reference sequence). CDR3 length: 15 residues. DNA for the CDR3: TGTGCCGGCAGCTTAGAGACAGGGTACGCCTATGGCTACACCTTC. Translating gives CAGSLETGYAYGYTF.